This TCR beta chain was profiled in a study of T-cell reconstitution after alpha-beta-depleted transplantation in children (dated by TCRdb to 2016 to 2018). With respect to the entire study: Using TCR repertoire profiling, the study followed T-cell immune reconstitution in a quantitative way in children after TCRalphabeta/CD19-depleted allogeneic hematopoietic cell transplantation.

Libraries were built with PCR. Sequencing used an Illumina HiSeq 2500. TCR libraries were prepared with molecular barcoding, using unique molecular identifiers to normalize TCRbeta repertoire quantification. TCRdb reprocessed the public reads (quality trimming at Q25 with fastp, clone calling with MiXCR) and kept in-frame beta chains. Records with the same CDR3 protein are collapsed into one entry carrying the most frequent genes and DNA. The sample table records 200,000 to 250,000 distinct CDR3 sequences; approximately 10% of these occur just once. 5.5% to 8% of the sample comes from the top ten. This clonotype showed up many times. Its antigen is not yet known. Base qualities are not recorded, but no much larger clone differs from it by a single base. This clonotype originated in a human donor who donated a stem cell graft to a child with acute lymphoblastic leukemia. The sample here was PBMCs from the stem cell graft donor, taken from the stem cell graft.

The bases read TGCGCCAGCCGAGACAGGGAGATTCGCAGTGAGCAGTTCTTC. Translation gives CASRDREIRSEQFF. Rearrangement joined TRBV5-1 to TRBJ2-1, and 7 junction bases match TRBD1. The CDR3 spans 14 residues, from the cysteine through the phenylalanine. The DNA shown is the 42-base CDR3, in frame from base 1. Trimming takes 7 bases off V and 9 bases off J; junction bases not matched to a gene: 13. The germline V gene gives CDR1 as SGHRS and CDR2 as YFSETQ.